A selection of T cell receptor beta chains follows, all from one sample in a study of T cell responses to AZD1222 COVID-19 vaccine. Generated by immunoSEQ multiplex PCR, the TCRdb table keeps only in-frame clones and is missing some. The sample includes some 190,000 clones, 85% to 90% of them seen just once. Sequencing used peripheral blood, obtained on day 0 of AZD1222 vaccination. The receptor source for this set is an adult in good health. CDR3s include the opening cysteine and the closing phenylalanine or tryptophan.

J	V	CDR3
TRBJ1-2	TRBV19	CASGSDRGANYGYTF
TRBJ2-3	TRBV9	CASSVGSGPDTQYF
TRBJ2-2	TRBV11-3	CASSIGGAGELFF
TRBJ2-5	TRBV6-5	CASSYSQGGQETQYF
TRBJ1-2	TRBV7-9	CASSLGNVGVTSHSGYTF
TRBJ2-7	TRBV5-1	CASSLAGGAYEQYF
TRBJ1-6	TRBV5-1	CASSLGGDSPLHF
TRBJ2-5	TRBV30	CAWSVLGGGTETQYF
TRBJ1-3	TRBV19	CASSPGPLLSSGNTIYF
TRBJ1-6	TRBV5-3	CARSPIDLLHF
TRBJ2-1	TRBV27	CASSLRFPHNEQFF
TRBJ2-3	TRBV3-1/TRBV3-2	CASSRRDTQYF
TRBJ2-5	TRBV7-8	CASSRGRGAQETQYF
TRBJ1-4	TRBV2	CASSVQGDNEKLFF
TRBJ1-1	TRBV2	CASSEAPGLNTEAFF
TRBJ1-4	TRBV10-3	CAISEQQRNEKLFF
TRBJ2-1	TRBV10-3	CAISEGSPRTSGYNEQFF
TRBJ2-7	TRBV7-2	CASSLEAGGAYEQYF
TRBJ1-1	TRBV19	CASRTLSGAGTEAFF
TRBJ2-4	TRBV6-5	CASREDRGRVW
TRBJ1-1	TRBV6-2/TRBV6-3	CASSYPPRTGMNTEAFF
TRBJ2-7	TRBV19	CASSIPGQAYEQYF
TRBJ2-7	TRBV6-5	CAINDLAGYEQYF
TRBJ2-7	TRBV28	CASSLGYRRDNYEQYF
TRBJ2-7	TRBV6-5	CASRAQGGGLYEQYF
TRBJ2-1	TRBV11-2	CASSFAGGASSYNEQFF
TRBJ2-5	TRBV5-1	CASSTQGQNIGETQYF
TRBJ2-5	TRBV7-9	CASSPSRVAQETQYF
TRBJ2-5	TRBV5-1	CASSLAPVQKETQYF
TRBJ2-1	TRBV7-9	CASSSDRGLGEQFF
TRBJ2-3	TRBV7-9	CASSLGRGGSGITDTQYF
TRBJ1-1	TRBV7-9	CASSFLRGNTEAFF
TRBJ1-5	TRBV7-8	CASSLGQGNQPQHF
TRBJ2-2	TRBV19	CASRVGQRQNRNTGELFF
TRBJ1-1	TRBV11-3	CASSFSESEAFF
TRBJ2-3	TRBV9	CASSVLAGDLDTQYF
TRBJ1-1	TRBV18	CASSEQTGGLNTEAFF
TRBJ1-4	TRBV4-2	CASSQYREEGEKLFF
TRBJ2-2	TRBV9	CASSVSSGAGELFF
TRBJ1-6	TRBV9	CASSVGGQSSYNSPLHF
TRBJ2-1	TRBV6-5	CAVLLGSEQFF
TRBJ2-3	TRBV6-5	CASRRDKSTDTQYF
TRBJ1-2	TRBV27	CASSPGGSNGGYGYTF
TRBJ1-6	TRBV6-5	CASSYSAGTGNSPLHF
TRBJ2-2	TRBV6-5	CASSYSKLHRELFF
TRBJ2-5	TRBV18	CASSPRDREETQYF
TRBJ2-5	TRBV21-1	CASTNSGTGVPLVGTQYF
TRBJ2-7	TRBV5-1	CASSLAVNYEQYF
TRBJ2-7	TRBV5-4	CASSFYRAEQYF
TRBJ2-1	TRBV11-2	CASSLHGGSSYNEQFF
TRBJ2-1	TRBV3-1/TRBV3-2	CASSQVGLAGGNEQFF
TRBJ2-5	TRBV27	CATSSSLQETQYF